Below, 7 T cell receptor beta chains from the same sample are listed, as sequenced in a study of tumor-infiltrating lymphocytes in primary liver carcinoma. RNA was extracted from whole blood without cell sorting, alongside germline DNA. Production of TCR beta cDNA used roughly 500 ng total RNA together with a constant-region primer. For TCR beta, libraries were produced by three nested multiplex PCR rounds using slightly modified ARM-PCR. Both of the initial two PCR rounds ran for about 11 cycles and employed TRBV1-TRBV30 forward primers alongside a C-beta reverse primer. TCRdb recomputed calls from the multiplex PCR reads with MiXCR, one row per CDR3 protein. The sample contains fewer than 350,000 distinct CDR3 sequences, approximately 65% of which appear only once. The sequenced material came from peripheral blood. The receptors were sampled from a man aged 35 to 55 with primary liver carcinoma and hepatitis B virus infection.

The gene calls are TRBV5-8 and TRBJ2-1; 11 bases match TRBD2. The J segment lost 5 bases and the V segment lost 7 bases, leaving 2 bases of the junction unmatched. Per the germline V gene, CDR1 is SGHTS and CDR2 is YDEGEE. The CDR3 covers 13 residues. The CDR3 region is CASLTSGNNEQFF. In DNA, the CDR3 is TGTGCCAGCCTGACTAGCGGGAACAATGAGCAGTTCTTC.

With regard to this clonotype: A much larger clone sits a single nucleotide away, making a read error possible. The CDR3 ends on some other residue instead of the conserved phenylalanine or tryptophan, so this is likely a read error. The CDR3 protein is CASSPEASGKETQYY. CDR3 DNA sequence: TGTGCCAGCAGTCCAGAGGCCTCAGGGAAAGAGACCCAGTACTAC. The genes are TRBV6-5 and TRBJ2-5; a weak D match, TRBD1 (5 bases). Trimming cost V 5 bases and J 3 bases, with 16 bases left between them. Per the germline V gene, CDR1 is MNHEY and CDR2 is SVGAGI. The CDR3 runs 15 residues.

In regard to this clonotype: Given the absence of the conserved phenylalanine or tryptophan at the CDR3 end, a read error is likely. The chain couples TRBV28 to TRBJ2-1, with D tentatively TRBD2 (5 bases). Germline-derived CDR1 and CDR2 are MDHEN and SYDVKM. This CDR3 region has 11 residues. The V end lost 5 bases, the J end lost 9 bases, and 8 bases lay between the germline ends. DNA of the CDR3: TGTGCCAGCAGTCGACGGGGTGAGCAGTTCCTC. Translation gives CASSRRGEQFL.

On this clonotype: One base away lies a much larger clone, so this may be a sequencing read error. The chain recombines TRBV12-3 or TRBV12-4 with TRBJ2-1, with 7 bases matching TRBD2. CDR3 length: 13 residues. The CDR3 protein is CASMFGGGYELFF. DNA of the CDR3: TGTGCCAGCATGTTTGGGGGGGGTTATGAGCTGTTCTTC.

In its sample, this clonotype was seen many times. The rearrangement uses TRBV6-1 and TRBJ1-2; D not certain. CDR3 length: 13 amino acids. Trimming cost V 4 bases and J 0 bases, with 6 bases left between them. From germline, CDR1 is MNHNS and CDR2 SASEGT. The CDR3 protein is CASSVHPNYGYTF. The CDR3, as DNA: TGTGCCAGCAGTGTCCACCCTAACTATGGCTACACCTTC.

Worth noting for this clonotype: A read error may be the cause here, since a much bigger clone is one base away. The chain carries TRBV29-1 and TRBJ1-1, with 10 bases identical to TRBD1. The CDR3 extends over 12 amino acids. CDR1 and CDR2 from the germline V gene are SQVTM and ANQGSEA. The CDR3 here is CNVGTGVAEAFF. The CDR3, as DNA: TGCAACGTAGGGACAGGGGTGGCTGAAGCTTTCTTT.

The CDR3 region is CASTRGEIFVNTEAFF. CDR3 nucleotides: TGTGCCAGCACCCGAGGGGAGATTTTTGTGAACACTGAAGCTTTCTTT. The rearrangement uses TRBV4-2 and TRBJ1-1, with D possibly being TRBD1 (5 bases). Germline V gene sequence: CDR1 LGHNA, CDR2 YNFKEQ. The CDR3 extends over 16 amino acids. V shed 7 bases and J shed 0 bases, with 18 bases lying between them.